This T cell receptor beta chain emerged from a study of CD8+CD57+ T cells in acquired aplastic anemia. The overall study: DNA from sorted CD4+ and CD8+ cells averaged around 3.5 ug.

In patients chosen for sequencing, flow cytometry had shown CD8+CD57+ cell expansion. Severe acquired aplastic anemia was the diagnosis recorded for all patients. Whole-study findings and limits: Between patients and controls, about 30 CD8+ CDR3 sequences were found in common.

Germline V gene sequence: CDR1 SEHNR, CDR2 FQNEAQ (reference sequence). V dropped 5 bases and J dropped 8 bases, with 10 bases sitting between them. This CDR3 is built from 13 residues. Genomic DNA was employed as the template in profiling TCR beta VDJ and CDR3. MiXCR, run by TCRdb on the reads, gives a single entry per CDR3 protein. The table has approximately 190,000 distinct CDR3 sequences, roughly half seen once. In regard to this clonotype: Its antigen is unidentified.

Sequences were obtained from sorted CD4+, CD8+, or CD8+CD57+ T cells (not recorded which) from PBMCs. The receptor was derived from a human donor with aplastic anemia. This sequence joins TRBV7-9 and TRBJ1-6; no clear D gene. The CDR3 nucleotides read TGTGCCAGCAGCCCGGACTGGGATTCACCCCTCCACTTT. It encodes CASSPDWDSPLHF.